The entry below describes one T cell receptor beta chain. Germline V CDR1 and CDR2: SGDLS, YYNGEE. Unmatched junction bases numbered 9, after V lost 0 bases and J lost 6 bases. CDR3 size: 17 residues. This sample is part of a study of blood T cell repertoires in COVID-19. Study overall: T cells, B-cell-depleted T cells, or PBMCs provided the cDNA or gDNA that served as material.

Some clones are missing from TCRdb's copy, which holds only in-frame ones; the method was immunoSEQ multiplex PCR. The table has roughly 260,000 clones, 70% to 90% seen once. Living in about two dozen US areas, the participants were between about 18 and 95 years of age. Which cohort a participant joined came from the clinical history participants gave. Donors in Cohort 3 who had recovered were those with two negative PCRs, healthcare professional clearance, or resolution of their symptoms. The sample comprised PBMCs or T cells enriched from blood (not recorded which). The rearrangement uses TRBV9 and TRBJ2-1; 10 nucleotides align to TRBD2. The clonotype originates from a woman aged 45 to 65 who had recovered from COVID-19. CDR3 residues: CASSVGSSGRPLNEQFF. In nucleotides, the CDR3 is TGTGCCAGCAGCGTAGGGTCTAGCGGGAGACCGCTCAATGAGCAGTTCTTC.